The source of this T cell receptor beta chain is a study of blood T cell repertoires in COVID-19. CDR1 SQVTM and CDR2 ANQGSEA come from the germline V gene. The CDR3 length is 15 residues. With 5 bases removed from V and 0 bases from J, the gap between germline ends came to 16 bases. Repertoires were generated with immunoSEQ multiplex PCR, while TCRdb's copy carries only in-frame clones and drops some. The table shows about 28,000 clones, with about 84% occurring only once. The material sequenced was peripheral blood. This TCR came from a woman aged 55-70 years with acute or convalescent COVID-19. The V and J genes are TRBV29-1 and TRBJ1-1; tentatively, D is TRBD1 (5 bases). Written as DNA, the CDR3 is TGCAGCGTTCTGGGGCAGCCAGCCATGAACACTGAAGCTTTCTTT. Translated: CSVLGQPAMNTEAFF.